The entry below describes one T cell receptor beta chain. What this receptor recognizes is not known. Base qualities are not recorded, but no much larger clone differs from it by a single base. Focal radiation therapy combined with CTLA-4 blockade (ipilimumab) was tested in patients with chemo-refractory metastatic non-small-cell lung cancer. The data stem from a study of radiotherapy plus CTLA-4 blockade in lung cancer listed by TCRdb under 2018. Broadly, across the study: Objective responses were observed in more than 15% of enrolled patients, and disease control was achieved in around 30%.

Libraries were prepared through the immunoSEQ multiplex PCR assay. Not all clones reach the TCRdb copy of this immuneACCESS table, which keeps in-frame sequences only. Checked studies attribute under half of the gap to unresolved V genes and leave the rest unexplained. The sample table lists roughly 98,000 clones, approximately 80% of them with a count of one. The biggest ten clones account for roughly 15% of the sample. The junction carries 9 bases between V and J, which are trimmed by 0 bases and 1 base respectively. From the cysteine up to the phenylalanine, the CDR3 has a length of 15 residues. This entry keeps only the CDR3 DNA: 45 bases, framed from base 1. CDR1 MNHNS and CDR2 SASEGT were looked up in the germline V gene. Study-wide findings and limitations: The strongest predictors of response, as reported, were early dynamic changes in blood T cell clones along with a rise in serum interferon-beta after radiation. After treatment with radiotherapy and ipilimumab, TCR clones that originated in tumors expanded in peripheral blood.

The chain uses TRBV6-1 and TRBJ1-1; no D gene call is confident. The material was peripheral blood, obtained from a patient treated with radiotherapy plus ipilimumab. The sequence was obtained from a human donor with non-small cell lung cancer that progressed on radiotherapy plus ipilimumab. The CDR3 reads CASSEARRPNTEAFF. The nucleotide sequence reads TGTGCCAGCAGTGAAGCGAGGCGGCCGAACACTGAAGCTTTCTTT.